This T cell receptor (beta chain) was identified in a study of blood T cell repertoires in COVID-19. On the study more broadly: From T cells, B-cell-depleted T cells, or PBMCs came the material, which was cDNA or gDNA.

Participant-reported clinical history was the basis for cohort assignment. This CDR3 has 13 residues. Germline CDR1 and CDR2: MNHEY and SMNVEV (reference sequence). The ends were cut back, 4 bases at V and 2 bases at J, with 9 bases in the middle. Libraries were prepared by immunoSEQ multiplex PCR; TCRdb keeps only in-frame clonotypes and omits some of them. The data contain 290,000 or so clones, roughly 80% of them singletons. This receptor was identified in a man in his forties or fifties who had been exposed to COVID-19. The rearrangement links TRBV27 to TRBJ2-7, with D possibly TRBD2 on 5 matching bases. The sequencing sample was made of PBMCs or T cells enriched from blood (not recorded which). CDR3 amino acids: CASSSSGAYEQYF. CDR3 coding DNA: TGTGCCAGCAGTTCCTCCGGGGCCTACGAGCAGTACTTC.